These 9 T cell receptor beta chains were sequenced from one sample in a study of shared clonotypes between healthy human individuals. The assay was immunoSEQ multiplex PCR, and TCRdb's table has in-frame clones only and misses some. The table has 150,000 to 200,000 clones, approximately 61% seen once. The sequenced sample was memory CD4+ T cells sorted from blood. As for subset: CD45RA-negative fraction. These receptors all come from a man aged 25 to 40 in good health.

Details on this clone: The junction departs from the called germline gene at one end, perhaps through a read error. In DNA, the CDR3 is TGTGCCAGCAGCATAACAGGGGGCGGCGGGGAGCTGTTTTTT. The encoded protein is CASSITGGGGELFF. This chain connects TRBV7-3 to TRBJ2-2, with 9 bases matching TRBD1. Germline CDR1 reads SGHTA; CDR2 reads FQGTGA. The CDR3 runs to 14 residues.

The chain recombines TRBV15 with TRBJ2-7; 7 bases are a match to TRBD1. This CDR3 spans 14 amino acids. After removal of 0 bases from V and 7 bases from J, the junction contained 6 bases not matched to a gene. Germline V gives CDR1 LNHNV, CDR2 YYDKDF (reference sequence). The CDR3 nucleotides read TGTGCCACCAGCAGAGATAAGGGGGCGGGTGAGCAGTACTTC. Residues: CATSRDKGAGEQYF.

This clone was counted a few times. The CDR3 region has the DNA TGTGCCAGCAGCTTACTAGCGGGATTGGGCGAGCAGTACTTC. It yields the protein CASSLLAGLGEQYF. The gene calls are TRBV11-1 and TRBJ2-7; 9 bases match TRBD2. The CDR3 is 14 residues long. Germline CDR1 and CDR2: SGHAT and FQDESV (reference sequence). The ends lost 2 bases at V and 6 bases at J; junction bases unmatched: 5.

The rearrangement joins TRBV11-2 to TRBJ2-1; 9 positions agree with TRBD2. There are 16 residues in the CDR3. Germline CDR1 and CDR2: SGHAT and FQNNGV. The V and J ends lost 2 bases and 4 bases, in that order; junction bases with no gene match: 6. The CDR3 coding sequence is TGTGCCAGCAGCTTATCTTGGGCGGGAGGGTACAATGAGCAGTTCTTC. It yields the protein CASSLSWAGGYNEQFF.

The V and J genes are TRBV9 and TRBJ2-7; no firm D call. V was clipped by 0 bases and J by 5 bases, with 15 bases between them. Germline V CDR1 and CDR2: SGDLS, YYNGEE. The CDR3 loop spans 15 amino acids. The CDR3 reads CASSVGWDRGHEQYF. For the CDR3, the DNA is TGTGCCAGCAGCGTAGGGTGGGATAGAGGCCACGAGCAGTACTTC. The full variable domain, with the rest looked up from reference TRBV9 and TRBJ2-7, is DSGVTQTPKHLITATGQRVTLRCSPRSGDLSVYWYQQSLDQGLQFLIQYYNGEERAKGNILERFSAQQFPDLHSELNLSSLELGDSALYFCASSVGWDRGHEQYFGPGTRLTVT.

The table lists this clone with a few counts. The chain uses TRBV19 and TRBJ2-7; 12 nucleotides align to TRBD2. With V trimmed by 6 bases and J by 7 bases, 10 bases remained unmatched. The germline V gene has CDR1 LNHDA and CDR2 SQIVND (reference sequence). This CDR3 contains 15 residues. The CDR3 DNA sequence: TGTGCCAGTAGCAATCTAGCGGGAGGGCCGACAGAGCAGTACTTC. Translation: CASSNLAGGPTEQYF. The full variable domain, in which reference TRBV19 and TRBJ2-7 provide the parts outside the CDR3, is DGGITQSPKYLFRKEGQNVTLSCEQNLNHDAMYWYRQDPGQGLRLIYYSQIVNDFQKGDIAEGYSVSREKKESFPLTVTSAQKNPTAFYLCASSNLAGGPTEQYFGPGTRLTVT.

This CDR3 is CASSSRVGPGNTEQFF. CDR3 DNA sequence: TGTGCCAGCAGCTCCCGCGTGGGGCCGGGAAACACTGAGCAGTTCTTC. This chain connects TRBV7-9 to TRBJ2-1; the D call may be TRBD1 or TRBD2 (5 bases each). Looked up from germline, CDR1 is SEHNR and CDR2 is FQNEAQ (reference sequence). The length of the CDR3 is 16 residues. Trimming cost V 4 bases and J 9 bases, with 22 bases left between them.

This chain uses TRBV30 with TRBJ2-7; tentatively, D is TRBD1 or TRBD2 (5 bases each). CDR3 size: 13 residues. Germline V gene lookup returns CDR1 GTSNPN and CDR2 SVGIG (reference sequence). V lost 4 bases, J lost 6 bases, and 16 bases lay in between. This CDR3 is CAWTGDGLSEQYF. DNA of the CDR3: TGTGCCTGGACCGGGGACGGCCTTAGCGAGCAGTACTTC. Full variable domain (outside the CDR3, taken from reference TRBV30 and TRBJ2-7): SQTIHQWPATLVQPVGSPLSLECTVEGTSNPNLYWYRQAAGRGLQLLFYSVGIGQISSEVPQNLSASRPQDRQFILSSKKLLLSDSGFYLCAWTGDGLSEQYFGPGTRLTVT.

The chain couples TRBV18 to TRBJ1-5; 11 bases are a match to TRBD1. V was pared by 2 bases and J by 4 bases, with 1 base of the junction left unmatched. CDR1 and CDR2 (germline): KGHSH, LQKENI. The CDR3 has 15 residues. The CDR3 coding sequence is TGTGCCAGCTCACCAGGGACAGGGGGGAATCAGCCCCAGCATTTT. It translates to CASSPGTGGNQPQHF.